This entry lists 2 T cell receptor beta chains sequenced from one sample in a study of blood T cell repertoires in COVID-19 (dated by TCRdb to about 2020). Library preparation used the immunoSEQ multiplex PCR assay. TCRdb's version of the immuneACCESS table is confined to in-frame rearrangements and falls short of the full clone set. An unresolved V gene accounts for under half of the shortfall where checked; the remainder is of unknown origin. The sample has about 68,000 clones on record, more than 85% of them singletons. The top ten hold approximately 7% of the sample. The sequencing input was peripheral blood. These receptors were taken from a man aged 40-49 years with COVID-19, enrolled during active disease.

The rearrangement links TRBV18 to TRBJ2-1; a possible D gene is TRBD1 (5 bases). V lost 1 base and J lost 8, with 12 bases in between. The length of the CDR3 is 14 residues. Germline V gene sequence: CDR1 KGHSH, CDR2 LQKENI. This CDR3 reads CASSPRARGDEQFF. The CDR3 coding sequence is TGTGCCAGCTCACCACGAGCTAGGGGTGATGAGCAGTTCTTC.

V usage is TRBV2 and J usage is TRBJ2-3; 9 nucleotides line up with TRBD2. CDR3 length: 14 residues. Per the germline V gene, CDR1 is SNHLY and CDR2 is FYNNEI. With V trimmed by 5 bases and J by 4 bases, 4 bases remained unmatched. CDR3 residues: CASSKRGGADTQYF. CDR3 DNA: TGTGCCAGCAGTAAACGCGGGGGGGCAGATACGCAGTATTTT.